Listed below are T cell receptor beta chains from one sample, sequenced in a study of control samples from healthy donors and cancer patients. Only in-frame clones appear in the TCRdb table, and some are missing; sequencing was by immunoSEQ multiplex PCR. The sample contains 170,000 or so clones, roughly 94% of which appear only once. Input material: blood. These receptors came from a woman aged 18-29 years in good health. The CDR3 runs from the conserved cysteine through the conserved F or W. D genes are given only for firm matches. Size values are once, few and many counts, or a class for expanded clones, and some rows have none.

size | D | J | V | CDR3 | DNA
- | - | TRBJ2-5 | TRBV7-9 | CASSPPQQTQYF | TGTGCCAGCAGCCCCCCCCAACAGACCCAGTACTTC
once | - | TRBJ1-2 | TRBV12-3/TRBV12-4 | CASSLGGYTF | TGTGCCAGCAGTTTAGGTGGCTACACCTTC
- | - | TRBJ1-2 | TRBV18 | CASSPKLRADGPNYGYTF | TGTGCCAGCTCACCTAAGCTTCGAGCAGACGGGCCTAACTATGGCTACACCTTC
- | TRBD2 | TRBJ2-1 | TRBV13 | CASSPVTSGRNEQFF | TGTGCCAGCAGCCCGGTGACTAGCGGGAGGAATGAGCAGTTCTTC
- | TRBD1 | TRBJ2-6 | TRBV28 | CASSFRTGHYSGANVLTF | TGTGCCAGCAGTTTCCGGACAGGGCACTACTCTGGGGCCAACGTCCTGACTTTC
- | TRBD1 | TRBJ1-1 | TRBV6-5 | CASSYGGQGNTEAFF | TGTGCCAGCAGTTACGGGGGACAGGGGAACACTGAAGCTTTCTTT
- | - | TRBJ1-2 | TRBV7-2 | CASSLEGRGGSYGYTF | TGTGCCAGCAGCTTAGAGGGGCGCGGGGGAAGCTATGGCTACACCTTC
- | - | TRBJ2-7 | TRBV6-5 | CASSSGGDEQYF | TGTGCCAGCAGCTCCGGCGGGGACGAGCAGTACTTC
- | - | TRBJ1-3 | TRBV18 | CASSRLGDSGNTIYF | TGTGCCAGCTCACGGCTTGGGGACTCTGGAAACACCATATATTTT
- | - | TRBJ1-5 | TRBV4-2 | CASSQDVGLMGNQPQHF | TGTGCCAGCAGCCAAGATGTGGGCCTAATGGGCAATCAGCCCCAGCATTTT
- | - | TRBJ2-7 | TRBV10-3 | CAISEGGLREQYF | TGTGCCATCAGTGAAGGAGGCTTGCGCGAGCAGTACTTC
- | TRBD2 | TRBJ2-3 | TRBV19 | CASSRGGAGTDTQYF | TGTGCCAGTAGCCGGGGGGGGGCTGGCACAGATACGCAGTATTTT
- | - | TRBJ2-2 | TRBV11-3 | CASSLDGVRGELFF | TGTGCCAGCAGCCTGGACGGCGTGCGAGGGGAGCTGTTTTTT
- | - | TRBJ1-2 | TRBV2 | CASKRQPNYGYTF | TGTGCCAGCAAGAGACAGCCTAACTATGGCTACACCTTC
- | - | TRBJ1-1 | TRBV7-8 | CASIQGGLNTEAFF | TGTGCCAGCATCCAAGGGGGTCTGAACACTGAAGCTTTCTTT
once | TRBD1 | TRBJ1-3 | TRBV6-2/TRBV6-3 | CASSSSGTGKNTIYF | TGTGCCAGCAGTTCCTCCGGGACAGGGAAGAACACCATATATTTT
- | - | TRBJ1-2 | TRBV5-1 | CASSFDSSYGYTF | TGCGCCAGCAGCTTCGACAGTTCCTATGGCTACACCTTC
once | TRBD1 | TRBJ1-5 | TRBV24-1 | CATSESGGSQPQHF | TGTGCCACCAGTGAGTCAGGGGGGAGTCAGCCCCAGCATTTT
- | - | TRBJ1-5 | TRBV28 | CASSWEGIRNQPQHF | TGTGCCAGCAGTTGGGAGGGGATCCGTAATCAGCCCCAGCATTTT
once | - | TRBJ1-1 | TRBV19 | CASSIGAVNTEAFF | TGTGCCAGTAGTATTGGGGCAGTGAACACTGAAGCTTTCTTT
- | - | TRBJ2-6 | TRBV11-2 | CASSPRLAGANVLTF | TGTGCCAGCAGCCCGCGGTTGGCTGGGGCCAACGTCCTGACTTTC
- | TRBD1 | TRBJ1-3 | TRBV9 | CASSVSTGVGNTIYF | TGTGCCAGCAGCGTCAGTACAGGGGTCGGAAACACCATATATTTT
once | - | TRBJ2-1 | TRBV11-2 | CASSLEEGWYYNEQFF | TGTGCCAGCAGCTTAGAGGAAGGGTGGTACTACAATGAGCAGTTCTTC
- | - | TRBJ1-2 | TRBV18 | CASSPRLAGDYGYTF | TGTGCCAGCTCACCAAGGCTGGCAGGGGACTATGGCTACACCTTC
- | - | TRBJ1-5 | TRBV19 | CASSIVGQGWEFSQPQHF | TGTGCCAGTAGTATAGTCGGGCAGGGGTGGGAATTTTCCCAGCCCCAGCATTTT
- | - | TRBJ1-5 | TRBV2 | CASKDPAVGNQPQHF | TGTGCCAGCAAGGATCCAGCCGTGGGCAATCAGCCCCAGCATTTT
- | - | TRBJ2-5 | TRBV7-8 | CASSERGEETQYF | TGTGCCAGCAGCGAACGTGGGGAAGAGACCCAGTACTTC
- | - | TRBJ2-3 | TRBV12-5 | CASGLVLGGGRVSTQYF | TGTGCTAGTGGTTTGGTGCTTGGAGGGGGCCGAGTAAGTACGCAGTATTTT
- | TRBD1 | TRBJ1-2 | TRBV27 | CASSSLRGGYGYTF | TGTGCCAGCTCTAGCCTCAGGGGGGGCTATGGCTACACCTTC
- | TRBD2 | TRBJ2-5 | TRBV5-1 | CASSPSGGETQYF | TGCGCCAGCAGCCCTAGCGGGGGGGAGACCCAGTACTTC